The rows below give T cell receptor beta chains drawn from one sample of a study of blood T cells in healthy people across ages. TCRdb processed the 5' RACE reads anew with MiXCR; each CDR3 protein has one entry. The data hold hundreds of thousands of distinct CDR3 sequences, with around 42% observed a single time. The sample was blood. These receptors came from a man in his 60s in good health. Both conserved end residues are part of each CDR3. Fields, in order: V gene, D gene, clone size, J gene, CDR3 protein, CDR3 DNA. D genes are given only for firm matches. Expanded clones are given a class, and other clones once, few, many or no size at all.

v_call: TRBV20-1
d_call: TRBD1
clone_size: NA
j_call: TRBJ1-2
cdr3_aa: CSAFLRRGHGHTF
cdr3_nt: TGCAGTGCTTTCCTAAGGAGGGGGCATGGCCACACTTTC

v_call: TRBV21-1
d_call: NA
clone_size: NA
j_call: TRBJ2-7
cdr3_aa: CASSSDRDRTEQYF
cdr3_nt: TGTGCCAGCAGCTCGGACAGGGACAGGACCGAGCAGTACTTC

v_call: TRBV29-1
d_call: NA
clone_size: many
j_call: TRBJ1-2
cdr3_aa: CSVEDFGVNYGYTF
cdr3_nt: TGCAGCGTTGAAGATTTTGGCGTTAACTATGGCTACACCTTC

v_call: TRBV27
d_call: NA
clone_size: NA
j_call: TRBJ2-7
cdr3_aa: CASSSWTGNRDNEQYF
cdr3_nt: TGTGCCAGCAGTTCCTGGACGGGCAATAGGGACAATGAGCAGTACTTC

v_call: TRBV18
d_call: NA
clone_size: NA
j_call: TRBJ2-1
cdr3_aa: CASSPGTQSYNEQFF
cdr3_nt: TGTGCCAGCTCACCCGGGACTCAATCCTACAATGAGCAGTTCTTC

v_call: TRBV20-1
d_call: TRBD2
clone_size: once
j_call: TRBJ2-4
cdr3_aa: CSALRLATPTQYF
cdr3_nt: TGCAGTGCTCTTCGACTAGCGACCCCCACCCAGTACTTC

v_call: TRBV2
d_call: TRBD1
clone_size: NA
j_call: TRBJ2-7
cdr3_aa: CAGSFSGTGGRVGSTEQYF
cdr3_nt: TGTGCCGGCAGCTTTTCCGGGACAGGGGGAAGAGTTGGCTCCACCGAGCAGTACTTC

v_call: TRBV5-4
d_call: TRBD2
clone_size: few
j_call: TRBJ2-1
cdr3_aa: CASRVAGGLEQFF
cdr3_nt: TGTGCCAGCAGGGTAGCGGGGGGGCTGGAGCAGTTCTTC

v_call: TRBV20-1
d_call: TRBD1
clone_size: NA
j_call: TRBJ1-4
cdr3_aa: CSARPGQDNEKLFF
cdr3_nt: TGCAGTGCTAGGCCGGGACAGGATAATGAAAAACTGTTTTTT

v_call: TRBV20-1
d_call: TRBD1
clone_size: NA
j_call: TRBJ1-5
cdr3_aa: CSARPGQGGNQPQHF
cdr3_nt: TGCAGTGCTAGACCCGGACAGGGTGGCAATCAGCCCCAGCATTTT

v_call: TRBV14
d_call: NA
clone_size: NA
j_call: TRBJ2-3
cdr3_aa: CASSQRLGTDTQYF
cdr3_nt: TGTGCCAGTAGCCAACGCCTCGGAACAGATACGCAGTATTTT

v_call: TRBV20-1
d_call: NA
clone_size: few
j_call: TRBJ2-1
cdr3_aa: CSASIVRYREQFF
cdr3_nt: TGCAGTGCTAGTATCGTTCGCTACCGTGAGCAGTTCTTC

v_call: TRBV24-1
d_call: NA
clone_size: once
j_call: TRBJ2-4
cdr3_aa: CATSEAGNIQYF
cdr3_nt: TGTGCCACCAGTGAAGCGGGAAACATTCAGTACTTC

v_call: TRBV29-1
d_call: NA
clone_size: NA
j_call: TRBJ1-4
cdr3_aa: CSARRGTNNEKLFF
cdr3_nt: TGCAGCGCCCGACGGGGGACAAATAATGAAAAACTGTTTTTT

v_call: TRBV4-3
d_call: NA
clone_size: NA
j_call: TRBJ1-2
cdr3_aa: CASSSTTWGRDNYGYTF
cdr3_nt: TGCGCCAGCAGCTCGACCACCTGGGGCAGGGATAACTATGGCTACACCTTC

v_call: TRBV20-1
d_call: NA
clone_size: NA
j_call: TRBJ1-1
cdr3_aa: CSARASSSTEAFF
cdr3_nt: TGCAGTGCTAGAGCCTCTTCGAGTACTGAAGCTTTCTTT

v_call: TRBV9
d_call: NA
clone_size: once
j_call: TRBJ1-2
cdr3_aa: CASSSPTGNYGYTF
cdr3_nt: TGTGCCAGCAGCTCCCCCACAGGGAACTATGGCTACACCTTC

v_call: TRBV6-2/TRBV6-3
d_call: NA
clone_size: NA
j_call: TRBJ1-2
cdr3_aa: CASSVPANYGYTF
cdr3_nt: TGTGCCAGCAGCGTGCCAGCTAACTATGGCTACACCTTC

v_call: TRBV12-3/TRBV12-4
d_call: TRBD1
clone_size: few
j_call: TRBJ1-4
cdr3_aa: CASSFIGVGGRKLFF
cdr3_nt: TGTGCCAGCAGTTTTATAGGGGTAGGGGGCCGAAAACTGTTTTTT

v_call: TRBV28
d_call: NA
clone_size: few
j_call: TRBJ2-7
cdr3_aa: CASSRGGLPSSYEQYF
cdr3_nt: TGTGCCAGCAGTAGAGGAGGGCTTCCAAGCTCCTACGAGCAGTACTTC

v_call: TRBV7-2
d_call: TRBD2
clone_size: NA
j_call: TRBJ2-1
cdr3_aa: CASSTHSGVSYNEQFF
cdr3_nt: TGTGCCAGCAGCACCCATAGCGGGGTCTCCTACAATGAGCAGTTCTTC

v_call: TRBV5-6
d_call: TRBD2
clone_size: many
j_call: TRBJ2-2
cdr3_aa: CASSLGSGGSITGELFF
cdr3_nt: TGTGCCAGCAGCCTAGGAAGCGGGGGGTCCATCACCGGGGAGCTGTTTTTT

v_call: TRBV4-3
d_call: NA
clone_size: few
j_call: TRBJ2-5
cdr3_aa: CASSPAFELMETQYF
cdr3_nt: TGCGCCAGCAGCCCAGCTTTTGAACTCATGGAGACCCAGTACTTC

v_call: TRBV6-2/TRBV6-3
d_call: TRBD2
clone_size: NA
j_call: TRBJ2-1
cdr3_aa: CASSDLLAGAVNEQFF
cdr3_nt: TGTGCCAGCAGTGACTTACTAGCGGGGGCCGTGAATGAGCAGTTCTTC

v_call: TRBV4-1
d_call: TRBD2
clone_size: NA
j_call: TRBJ2-5
cdr3_aa: CASSQDTGLAGGQETQYF
cdr3_nt: TGCGCCAGCAGCCAAGATACGGGTCTAGCGGGGGGGCAAGAGACCCAGTACTTC

v_call: TRBV2
d_call: NA
clone_size: few
j_call: TRBJ2-7
cdr3_aa: CASSEYLGGYEQYF
cdr3_nt: TGTGCCAGCAGTGAGTATCTAGGAGGGTACGAGCAGTACTTC

v_call: TRBV20-1
d_call: NA
clone_size: few
j_call: TRBJ2-5
cdr3_aa: CSASFWGGRGPQETQYF
cdr3_nt: TGCAGTGCTAGCTTTTGGGGAGGACGGGGGCCCCAAGAGACCCAGTACTTC

v_call: TRBV19
d_call: NA
clone_size: NA
j_call: TRBJ2-1
cdr3_aa: CASSIAGYSYNEQFF
cdr3_nt: TGTGCCAGTAGTATAGCGGGCTACTCCTACAATGAGCAGTTCTTC

v_call: TRBV5-1
d_call: TRBD1
clone_size: many
j_call: TRBJ1-6
cdr3_aa: CASSPGQTNSPLHF
cdr3_nt: TGTGCCAGCAGCCCGGGACAGACAAATTCACCCCTCCACTTT

v_call: TRBV5-5
d_call: NA
clone_size: few
j_call: TRBJ1-2
cdr3_aa: CASSLANGYGYTF
cdr3_nt: TGTGCCAGCAGCTTGGCCAACGGCTATGGCTACACCTTC

v_call: TRBV24-1
d_call: NA
clone_size: NA
j_call: TRBJ2-2
cdr3_aa: CATSDLKQTGELFF
cdr3_nt: TGTGCCACCAGTGATTTGAAGCAGACCGGGGAGCTGTTTTTT

v_call: TRBV20-1
d_call: TRBD2
clone_size: NA
j_call: TRBJ2-1
cdr3_aa: CSARGLAEAYNEQFF
cdr3_nt: TGCAGTGCTAGAGGACTAGCGGAAGCCTACAATGAGCAGTTCTTC

v_call: TRBV14
d_call: NA
clone_size: NA
j_call: TRBJ2-7
cdr3_aa: CASSQAPAPYEQYF
cdr3_nt: TGTGCCAGCAGCCAAGCTCCAGCGCCCTACGAGCAGTACTTC

v_call: TRBV6-5
d_call: TRBD1
clone_size: NA
j_call: TRBJ2-1
cdr3_aa: CASSYYRQGYNEQFF
cdr3_nt: TGTGCCAGCAGTTACTATAGACAGGGATACAATGAGCAGTTCTTC

v_call: TRBV11-3
d_call: NA
clone_size: many
j_call: TRBJ2-3
cdr3_aa: CASSRVGSGTDTQYF
cdr3_nt: TGTGCCAGCAGCCGTGTTGGGTCAGGCACAGATACGCAGTATTTT

v_call: TRBV7-2
d_call: NA
clone_size: NA
j_call: TRBJ2-1
cdr3_aa: CASSLLGKGSYNEQFF
cdr3_nt: TGTGCCAGCAGCCTCCTCGGAAAGGGCTCCTACAATGAGCAGTTCTTC